These 6 T cell receptor beta chains were all obtained from the same sample, sequenced in a study of T cell repertoires in cytomegalovirus infection. TCRdb reanalysed the reads using MiXCR and keeps one entry per CDR3 protein. The profile shows about 120,000 distinct CDR3 sequences, roughly 9.1% of them singletons. The antigens for these receptors are not known. Material: PBMCs, sequenced either directly or after in vitro stimulation (not recorded which). The source of these receptors is a human donor in good health (CMV status not recorded). Some clones in this sample may be carry-over from other donors' samples.

The chain carries TRBV15 and TRBJ1-5; D remains ambiguous. V dropped 8 bases and J dropped 1 base, with 9 bases sitting between them. The CDR3 loop spans 13 amino acids. Germline CDR1 is LNHNV and CDR2 is YYDKDF (reference sequence). The CDR3 here is CATRGSSNQPQHF. Written as DNA, the CDR3 is TGTGCCACCCGGGGAAGCAGCAATCAGCCCCAGCATTTT.

The sample holds many counts of this clonotype. This chain joins TRBV5-6 and TRBJ2-3; D is possibly TRBD2 (5 bases). From germline, CDR1 is SGHDT and CDR2 YYEEEE. Deletions cut 4 bases from V and 3 bases from J, with 21 bases between. This CDR3 has 17 amino acids. The CDR3 spells CASSARPWELRTDTQYF. The CDR3 DNA is TGTGCCAGCAGCGCCCGCCCCTGGGAGTTGAGAACAGATACGCAGTATTTT.

This clonotype was counted between two and nine times. The chain links TRBV19 to TRBJ2-1, with 9 bases lining up with TRBD2. V dropped 3 bases and J dropped 5; count of bases not matched to a gene: 8. The CDR3 length is 16 residues. The germline CDR1 and CDR2 sequences are LNHDA and SQIVND (reference sequence). CDR3 DNA: TGTGCCAGTAGTATTCGGCGACTAGCGGACAACAATGAGCAGTTCTTC. Translation: CASSIRRLADNNEQFF.

This clonotype was seen many times. The chain's CDR3 is CASSLRQGIYEQYV. In DNA form, the CDR3 reads TGTGCCAGCAGTCTAAGACAGGGGATATACGAGCAGTACGTC. The chain employs TRBV27 and TRBJ2-7; 8 bases are shared with TRBD1. The CDR3 has 14 residues. Unmatched junction bases numbered 7, after V lost 5 bases and J lost 4 bases. In germline, CDR1 is MNHEY, CDR2 SMNVEV (reference sequence).

This clonotype was recorded many times. This chain connects TRBV7-3 to TRBJ2-3, with D perhaps matching TRBD2 (5 bases). CDR3 size: 16 residues. From germline, CDR1 is SGHTA and CDR2 FQGTGA. Trimming removed 5 bases from V and 5 bases from J, with 20 bases in between. CDR3 nucleotides: TGTGCCAGCAGCCCAGAGTCGGCTGCACGGGGAGATACGCAGTATTTT. Translation gives CASSPESAARGDTQYF.

This clonotype came up many times. This sequence joins TRBV7-8 and TRBJ2-3, with 9 nucleotides matching TRBD2. Germline V gene data show CDR1 as SGHVS and CDR2 as FQNEAQ. The CDR3 consists of 16 residues. Trimming cost V 4 bases and J 6 bases; bases outside gene matches: 11. Here the CDR3 reads CASSSLKREVRDTQYF. The CDR3 DNA is TGTGCCAGCAGCTCCTTGAAGCGGGAGGTTCGGGATACGCAGTATTTT.